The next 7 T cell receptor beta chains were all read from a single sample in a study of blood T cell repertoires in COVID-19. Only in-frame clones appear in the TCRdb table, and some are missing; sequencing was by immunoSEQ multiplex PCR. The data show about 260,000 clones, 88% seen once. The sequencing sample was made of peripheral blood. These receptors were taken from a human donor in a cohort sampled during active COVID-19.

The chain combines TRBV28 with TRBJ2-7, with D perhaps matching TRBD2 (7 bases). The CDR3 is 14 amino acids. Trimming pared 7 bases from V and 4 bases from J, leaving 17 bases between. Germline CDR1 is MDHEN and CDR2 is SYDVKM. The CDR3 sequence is CASTLGGVPYEQYF. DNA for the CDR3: TGTGCCAGCACCCTAGGGGGGGTCCCTTACGAGCAGTACTTC.

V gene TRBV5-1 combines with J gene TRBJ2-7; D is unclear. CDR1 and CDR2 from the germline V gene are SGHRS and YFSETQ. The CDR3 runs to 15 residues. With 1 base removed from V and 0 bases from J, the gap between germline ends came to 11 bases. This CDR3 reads CASSLSELSSYEQYF. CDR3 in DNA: TGCGCCAGCAGCTTGTCCGAGCTCTCCTCCTACGAGCAGTACTTC.

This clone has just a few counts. CDR3 sequence reads: CASSQGVASGSYNEQFF. DNA of the CDR3: TGTGCCAGCAGCCAAGGGGTAGCTAGCGGGAGCTACAATGAGCAGTTCTTC. This chain links TRBV3-1 (or the pseudogene TRBV3-2) with TRBJ2-1, with 10 bases aligning to TRBD2. Trimming removed 1 base from V and 3 bases from J; junction bases left unmatched: 6. The CDR3 is 17 residues long. CDR1 and CDR2 (germline): LGHDT, YNNKEL (reference sequence).

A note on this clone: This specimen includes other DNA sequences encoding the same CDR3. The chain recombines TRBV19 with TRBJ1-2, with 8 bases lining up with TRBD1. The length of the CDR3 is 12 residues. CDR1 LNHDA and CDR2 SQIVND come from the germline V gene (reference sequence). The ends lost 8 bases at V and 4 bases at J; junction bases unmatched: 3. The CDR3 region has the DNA TGTGCCAGTTCCGACAGGGGCTATGGCTACACCTTC. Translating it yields CASSDRGYGYTF.

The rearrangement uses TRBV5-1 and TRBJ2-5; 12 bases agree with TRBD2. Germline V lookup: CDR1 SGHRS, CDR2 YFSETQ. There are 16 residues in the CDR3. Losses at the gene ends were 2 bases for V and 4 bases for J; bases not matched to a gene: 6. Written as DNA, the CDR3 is TGCGCCAGCAGCTTTACCGGGACTAGCGGGTTAGAGACCCAGTACTTC. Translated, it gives CASSFTGTSGLETQYF.

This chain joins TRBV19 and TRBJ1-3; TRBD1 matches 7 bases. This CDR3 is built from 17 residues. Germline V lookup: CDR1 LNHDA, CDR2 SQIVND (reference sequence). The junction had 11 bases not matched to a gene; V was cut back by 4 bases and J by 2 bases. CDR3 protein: CASSTLWTGQAGNTIYF. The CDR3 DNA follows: TGTGCCAGTAGTACCTTATGGACAGGCCAGGCTGGAAACACCATATATTTT.

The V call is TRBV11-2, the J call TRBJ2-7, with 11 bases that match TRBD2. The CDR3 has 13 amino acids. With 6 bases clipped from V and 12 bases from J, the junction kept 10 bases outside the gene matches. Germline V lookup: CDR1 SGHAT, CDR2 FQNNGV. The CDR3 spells CASRTSGDSPSYF. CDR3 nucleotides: TGTGCCAGCAGGACTAGCGGGGACTCCCCCTCGTACTTC.